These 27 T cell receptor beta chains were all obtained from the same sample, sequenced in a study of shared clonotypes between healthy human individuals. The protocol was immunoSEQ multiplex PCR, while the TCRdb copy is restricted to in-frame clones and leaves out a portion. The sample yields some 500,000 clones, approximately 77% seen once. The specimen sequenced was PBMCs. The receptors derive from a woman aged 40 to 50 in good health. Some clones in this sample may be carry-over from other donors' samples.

The CDR3 nucleotides read TGTGCCAGCAGCTTGGGGACAGGGGCGGCAGAGACCCAGTACTTC. It translates to CASSLGTGAAETQYF. This chain links TRBV11-2 with TRBJ2-5; 10 bases align to TRBD1. J was trimmed by 4 bases and V by 3 bases; bases with no gene match: 5. CDR1 and CDR2 (germline): SGHAT, FQNNGV. The CDR3 loop spans 15 amino acids. Together with reference TRBV11-2 and TRBJ2-5, the CDR3 gives the full variable domain: EAGVAQSPRYKIIEKRQSVAFWCNPISGHATLYWYQQILGQGPKLLIQFQNNGVVDDSQLPKDRFSAERLKGVDSTLKIQPAKLEDSAVYLCASSLGTGAAETQYFGPGTRLLVL.

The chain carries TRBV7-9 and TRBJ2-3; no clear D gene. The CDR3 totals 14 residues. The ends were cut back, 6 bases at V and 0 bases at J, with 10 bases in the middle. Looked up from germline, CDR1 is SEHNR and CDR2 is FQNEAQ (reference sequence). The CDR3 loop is CASRAPVSTDTQYF. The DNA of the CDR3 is TGTGCCAGCAGAGCTCCGGTTAGCACAGATACGCAGTATTTT.

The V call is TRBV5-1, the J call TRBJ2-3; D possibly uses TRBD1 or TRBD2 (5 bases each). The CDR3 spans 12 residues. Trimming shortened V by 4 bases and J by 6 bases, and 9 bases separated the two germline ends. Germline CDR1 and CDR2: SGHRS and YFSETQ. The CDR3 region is CASSREGDTQYF. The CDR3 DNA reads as TGCGCCAGCAGCCGAGAGGGGGATACGCAGTATTTT.

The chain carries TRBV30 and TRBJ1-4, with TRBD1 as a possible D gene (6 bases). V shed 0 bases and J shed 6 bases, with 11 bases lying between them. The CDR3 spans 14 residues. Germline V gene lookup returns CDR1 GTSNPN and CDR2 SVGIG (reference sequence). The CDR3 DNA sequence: TGTGCCTGGAGTGTATGGGGGGCAGATGAAAAACTGTTTTTT. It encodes CAWSVWGADEKLFF. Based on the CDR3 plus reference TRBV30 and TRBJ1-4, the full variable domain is SQTIHQWPATLVQPVGSPLSLECTVEGTSNPNLYWYRQAAGRGLQLLFYSVGIGQISSEVPQNLSASRPQDRQFILSSKKLLLSDSGFYLCAWSVWGADEKLFFGSGTQLSVL.

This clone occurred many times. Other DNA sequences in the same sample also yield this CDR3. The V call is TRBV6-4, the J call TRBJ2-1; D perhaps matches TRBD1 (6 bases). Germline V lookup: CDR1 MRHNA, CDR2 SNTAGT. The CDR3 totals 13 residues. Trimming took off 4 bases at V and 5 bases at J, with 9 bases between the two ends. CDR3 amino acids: CASSGQENNEQFF. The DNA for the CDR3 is TGTGCCAGCAGTGGACAGGAAAACAATGAGCAGTTCTTC.

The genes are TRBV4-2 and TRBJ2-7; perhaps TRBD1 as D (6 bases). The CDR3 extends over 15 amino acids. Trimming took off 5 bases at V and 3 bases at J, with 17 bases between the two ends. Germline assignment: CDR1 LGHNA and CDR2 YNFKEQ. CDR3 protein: CASSSIGGLGYEQYF. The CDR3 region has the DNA TGTGCCAGCAGCTCCATAGGGGGTCTTGGCTACGAGCAGTACTTC.

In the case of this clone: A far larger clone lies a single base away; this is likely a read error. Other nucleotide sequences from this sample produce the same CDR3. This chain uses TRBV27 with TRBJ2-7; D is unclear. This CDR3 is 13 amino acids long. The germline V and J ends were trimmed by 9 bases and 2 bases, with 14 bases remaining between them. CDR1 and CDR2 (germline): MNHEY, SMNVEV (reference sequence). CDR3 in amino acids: CASNGPTTYEQYF. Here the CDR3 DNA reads TGTGCCAGTAATGGCCCAACAACCTACGAGCAGTACTTC.

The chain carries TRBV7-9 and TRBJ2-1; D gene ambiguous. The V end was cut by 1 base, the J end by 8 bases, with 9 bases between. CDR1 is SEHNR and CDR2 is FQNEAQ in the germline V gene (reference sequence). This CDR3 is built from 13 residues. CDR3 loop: CASSLVVTDEQFF. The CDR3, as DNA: TGTGCCAGCAGCTTAGTGGTGACCGATGAGCAGTTCTTC.

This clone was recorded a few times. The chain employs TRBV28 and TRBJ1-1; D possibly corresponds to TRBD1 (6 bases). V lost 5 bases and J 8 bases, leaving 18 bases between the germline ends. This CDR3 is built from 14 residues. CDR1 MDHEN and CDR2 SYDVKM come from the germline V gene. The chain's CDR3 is CASSGTGFLGEAFF. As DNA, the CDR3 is TGTGCCAGCAGTGGAACAGGGTTTCTGGGGGAAGCTTTCTTT.

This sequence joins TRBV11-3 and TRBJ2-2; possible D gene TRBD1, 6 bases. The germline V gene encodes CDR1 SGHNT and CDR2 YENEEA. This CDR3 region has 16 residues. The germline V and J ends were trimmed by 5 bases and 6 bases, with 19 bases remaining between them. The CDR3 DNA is TGTGCCAGCAGCGAGAGCGGCCAGGGGTTCCCCGGGGAGCTGTTTTTT. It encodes CASSESGQGFPGELFF. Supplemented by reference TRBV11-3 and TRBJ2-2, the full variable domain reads EAGVVQSPRYKIIEKKQPVAFWCNPISGHNTLYWYLQNLGQGPELLIRYENEEAVDDSQLPKDRFSAERLKGVDSTLKIQPAELGDSAVYLCASSESGQGFPGELFFGEGSRLTVL.

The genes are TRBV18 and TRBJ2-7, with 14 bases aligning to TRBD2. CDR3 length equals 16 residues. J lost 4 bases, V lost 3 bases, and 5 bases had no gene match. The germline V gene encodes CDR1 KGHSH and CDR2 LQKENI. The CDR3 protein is CASSPPGLAGAYEQYF. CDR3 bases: TGTGCCAGCTCACCTCCGGGACTAGCGGGAGCTTACGAGCAGTACTTC.

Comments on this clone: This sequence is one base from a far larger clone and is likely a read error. The CDR3 sequence is CASRPGLAGEQHF. The CDR3 coding sequence is TGTGCCAGCAGACCGGGACTAGCGGGCGAGCAGCACTTC. This sequence joins TRBV28 and TRBJ2-7; 12 nucleotides line up with TRBD2. Germline V lookup: CDR1 MDHEN, CDR2 SYDVKM. This CDR3 is 13 amino acids long.

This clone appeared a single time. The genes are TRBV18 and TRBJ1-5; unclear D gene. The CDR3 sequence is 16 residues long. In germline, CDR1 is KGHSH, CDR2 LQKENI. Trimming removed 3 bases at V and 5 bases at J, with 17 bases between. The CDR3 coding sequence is TGTGCCAGCTCACCCCTACCTCTCGGGTCTGATCAGCCCCAGCATTTT. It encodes CASSPLPLGSDQPQHF. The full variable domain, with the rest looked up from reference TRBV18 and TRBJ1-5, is NAGVMQNPRHLVRRRGQEARLRCSPMKGHSHVYWYRQLPEEGLKFMVYLQKENIIDESGMPKERFSAEFPKEGPSILRIQQVVRGDSAAYFCASSPLPLGSDQPQHFGDGTRLSIL.

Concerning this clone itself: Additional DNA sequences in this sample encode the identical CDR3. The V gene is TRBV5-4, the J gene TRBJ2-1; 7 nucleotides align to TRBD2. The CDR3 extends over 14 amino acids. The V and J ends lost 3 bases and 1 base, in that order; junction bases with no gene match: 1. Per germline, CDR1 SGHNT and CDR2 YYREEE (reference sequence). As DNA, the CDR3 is TGTGCCAGCAGCTCTAGCGGTTCCTACAATGAGCAGTTCTTC. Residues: CASSSSGSYNEQFF.

DNA for the CDR3: TGTGCCAGCAGCCGGACAGGCCCCTCTGGGGCCAACGTCCTGACTTTC. Amino acids: CASSRTGPSGANVLTF. This sequence joins TRBV7-9 and TRBJ2-6; 7 bases match TRBD1. Per germline, CDR1 SEHNR and CDR2 FQNEAQ (reference sequence). The CDR3 sequence is 16 residues long. V dropped 5 bases and J dropped 0; count of bases not matched to a gene: 4.

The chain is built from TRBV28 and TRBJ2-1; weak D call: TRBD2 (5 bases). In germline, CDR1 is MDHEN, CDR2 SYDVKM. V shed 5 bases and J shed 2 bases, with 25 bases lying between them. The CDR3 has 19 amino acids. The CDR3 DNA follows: TGTGCCAGCAGTCCGTCTCTCTATCGGTTGCGGGTGACCTACAATGAGCAGTTCTTC. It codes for CASSPSLYRLRVTYNEQFF.

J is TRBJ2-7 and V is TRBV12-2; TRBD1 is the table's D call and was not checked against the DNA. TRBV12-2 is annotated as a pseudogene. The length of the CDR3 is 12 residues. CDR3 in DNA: TGTGCAAGTCGCTTCCCAGGCTCCGAGCAGTACTTC. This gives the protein CASRFPGSEQYF.

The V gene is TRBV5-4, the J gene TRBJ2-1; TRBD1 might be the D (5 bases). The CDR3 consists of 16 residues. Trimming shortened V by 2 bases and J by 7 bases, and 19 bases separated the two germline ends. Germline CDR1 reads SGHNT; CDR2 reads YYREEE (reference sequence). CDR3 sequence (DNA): TGTGCCAGCAGCTTAGTAATATCGGCAGGGTCGAATGAGCAGTTCTTC. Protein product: CASSLVISAGSNEQFF.

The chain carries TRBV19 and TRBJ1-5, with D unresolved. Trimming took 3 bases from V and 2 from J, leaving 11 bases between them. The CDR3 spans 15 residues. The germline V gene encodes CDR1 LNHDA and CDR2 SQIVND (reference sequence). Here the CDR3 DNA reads TGTGCCAGTAGTATCGGCCCGGGAGGCAATCAGCCCCAGCATTTT. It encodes CASSIGPGGNQPQHF.

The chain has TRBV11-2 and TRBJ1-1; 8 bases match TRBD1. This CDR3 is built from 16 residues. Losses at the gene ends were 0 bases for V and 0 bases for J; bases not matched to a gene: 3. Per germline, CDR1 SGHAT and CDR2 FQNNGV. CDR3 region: CASSLDRTGMNTEAFF. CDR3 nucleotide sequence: TGTGCCAGCAGCTTAGATCGGACAGGGATGAACACTGAAGCTTTCTTT.

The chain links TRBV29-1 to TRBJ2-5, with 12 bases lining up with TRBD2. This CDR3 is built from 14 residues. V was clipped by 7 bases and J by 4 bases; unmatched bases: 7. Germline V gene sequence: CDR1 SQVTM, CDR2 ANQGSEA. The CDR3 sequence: CSASGRGSGETQYF. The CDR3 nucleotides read TGCAGCGCTAGCGGGAGGGGATCGGGAGAGACCCAGTACTTC.

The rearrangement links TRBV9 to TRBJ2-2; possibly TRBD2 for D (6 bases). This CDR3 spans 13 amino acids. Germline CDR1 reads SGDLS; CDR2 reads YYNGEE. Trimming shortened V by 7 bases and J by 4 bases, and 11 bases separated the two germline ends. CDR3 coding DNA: TGTGCCAGCGGGACTGCACCCACCGGGGAGCTGTTTTTT. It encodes CASGTAPTGELFF.

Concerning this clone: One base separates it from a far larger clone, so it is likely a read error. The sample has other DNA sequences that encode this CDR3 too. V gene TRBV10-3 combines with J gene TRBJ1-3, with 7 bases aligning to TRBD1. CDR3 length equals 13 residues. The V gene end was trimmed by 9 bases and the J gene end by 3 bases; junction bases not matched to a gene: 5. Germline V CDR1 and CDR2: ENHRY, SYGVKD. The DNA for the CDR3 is TGTGCCATTAGGCAGGGGGATGGAAACACCATATATTTT. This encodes CAIRQGDGNTIYF.

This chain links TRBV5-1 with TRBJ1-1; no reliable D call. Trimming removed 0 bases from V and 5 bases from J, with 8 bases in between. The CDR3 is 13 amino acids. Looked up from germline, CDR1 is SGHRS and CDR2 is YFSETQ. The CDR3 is CASSLGGMTEAFF. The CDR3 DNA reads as TGCGCCAGCAGCTTGGGGGGTATGACTGAAGCTTTCTTT.

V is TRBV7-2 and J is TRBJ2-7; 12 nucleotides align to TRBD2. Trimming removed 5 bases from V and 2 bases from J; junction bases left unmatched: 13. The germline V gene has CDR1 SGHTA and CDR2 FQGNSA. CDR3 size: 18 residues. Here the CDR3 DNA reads TGTGCCAGCAGCCCCCCTAGCGGGAGGGCCGATTTTACCTACGAGCAGTACTTC. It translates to CASSPPSGRADFTYEQYF.

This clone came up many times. The CDR3 nucleotides read TGTGCCAGCAGCACAGGGGGGGCTAATGAAAAACTGTTTTTT. This translates into CASSTGGANEKLFF. The chain is built from TRBV9 and TRBJ1-4; 8 bases fit TRBD1. Germline CDR1 is SGDLS and CDR2 is YYNGEE. J was trimmed by 3 bases and V by 4 bases; bases with no gene match: 2. CDR3 length equals 14 residues.

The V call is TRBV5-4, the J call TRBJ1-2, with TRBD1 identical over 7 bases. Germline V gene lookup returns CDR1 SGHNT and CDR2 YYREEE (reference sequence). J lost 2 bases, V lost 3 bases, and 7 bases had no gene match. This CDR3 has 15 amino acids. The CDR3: CASSSGQDGNYGYTF. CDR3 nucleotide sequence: TGTGCCAGCAGCTCAGGACAGGATGGAAACTATGGCTACACCTTC.